This TCR beta chain was documented in a study of shared clonotypes between healthy human individuals. V gave up 6 bases and J gave up 5 bases; unmatched junction bases: 9. The CDR3 length is 15 residues. Looked up from germline, CDR1 is MDHEN and CDR2 is SYDVKM. Free of recent acute infections or vaccinations, the donors were healthy HIV-negative adults. Researchers partitioned CD4+ cells into CD45RA+ naive and CD45RA-negative memory subsets. Generated by immunoSEQ multiplex PCR, the TCRdb table keeps only in-frame clones and is missing some. The sample shows some 1,600,000 clones, approximately 98% of them seen only once. Concerning this clone: Its antigen remains unidentified.

Whole-study results and caveats: Unshared clonotypes carried lower generation probabilities than those common to all four donors.

The V and J genes are TRBV28 and TRBJ2-7, with 11 bases aligning to TRBD2. This receptor was obtained from a man younger than 45 in good health. Input material: naive CD4+ T cells sorted from blood. The subset denotes: CD45RA+ positively selected. The DNA for the CDR3 is TGTGCCAGCAGATTTACTAGCGGGAGACCCGACGAGCAGTACTTC. Translating gives CASRFTSGRPDEQYF.